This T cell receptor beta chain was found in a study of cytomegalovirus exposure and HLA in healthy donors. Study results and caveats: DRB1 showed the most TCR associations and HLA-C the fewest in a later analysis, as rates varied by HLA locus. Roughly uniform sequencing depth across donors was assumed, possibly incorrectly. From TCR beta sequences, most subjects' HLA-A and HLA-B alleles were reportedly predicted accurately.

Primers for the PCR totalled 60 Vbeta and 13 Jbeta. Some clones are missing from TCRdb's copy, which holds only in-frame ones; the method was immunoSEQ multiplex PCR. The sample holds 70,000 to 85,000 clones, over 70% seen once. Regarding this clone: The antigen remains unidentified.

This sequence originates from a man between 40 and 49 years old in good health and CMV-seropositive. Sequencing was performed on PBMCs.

The CDR3 loop is CASSTAGLADTQYF. The DNA of the CDR3 is TGTGCCAGCAGCACAGCGGGCCTCGCAGATACGCAGTATTTT. This sequence joins TRBV9 and TRBJ2-3; perhaps TRBD2 as D (6 bases). Germline loops: CDR1 SGDLS, CDR2 YYNGEE. V was cut by 4 bases and J by 4 bases, with 13 bases left in between. The CDR3 spans 14 residues.